The 12 T cell receptor beta chains presented below share a single source sample, sequenced in a study of OX40 agonist ivuxolimab in advanced cancers. Profiling relied on immunoSEQ multiplex PCR, and the TCRdb table lists in-frame clones only, not all of them. The sample lists 50,000 to 75,000 clones, 80% to 90% occurring once. Sequencing used CD4+ or CD8+ T cells sorted from blood, obtained in a trial of the OX40 agonist ivuxolimab. These receptors were taken from an adult with an advanced solid tumor such as melanoma, head and neck, liver or kidney cancer.

This sequence joins TRBV2 and TRBJ1-1; TRBD1 is a possible D gene (6 bases). Trimming removed 4 bases at V and 4 bases at J, with 10 bases between. The germline V gene has CDR1 SNHLY and CDR2 FYNNEI. CDR3 size: 13 residues. This CDR3 is CASSAGAGTEAFF. The DNA for the CDR3 is TGTGCCAGCAGTGCAGGGGCGGGCACTGAAGCTTTCTTT.

This clone occurred once. This chain links TRBV5-1 with TRBJ2-1; no clear D gene. V was trimmed by 3 bases and J by 9 bases, leaving 13 bases between them. The CDR3 runs to 13 residues. Germline values: CDR1 SGHRS, CDR2 YFSETQ. Written as DNA, the CDR3 is TGCGCCAGCAGCTCCCAGATACAGACTGAGCAGTTCTTC. Protein: CASSSQIQTEQFF.

The gene calls are TRBV5-1 and TRBJ2-1, with 12 bases identical to TRBD2. After removal of 3 bases from V and 0 bases from J, the junction contained 1 base not matched to a gene. Germline CDR1 is SGHRS and CDR2 is YFSETQ. The length of the CDR3 is 16 residues. The CDR3 sequence: CASSSSGRGSYNEQFF. Written as DNA, the CDR3 is TGCGCCAGCAGCTCTAGCGGGAGGGGCTCCTACAATGAGCAGTTCTTC.

There are a few counts of this clone. The rearrangement links TRBV29-1 to TRBJ1-2, with D possibly TRBD1 on 6 matching bases. With 0 bases removed from V and 8 bases from J, the gap between germline ends came to 10 bases. From germline, CDR1 is SQVTM and CDR2 ANQGSEA. This CDR3 is built from 12 residues. This chain's CDR3 is CSVEDRGQGYTF. CDR3 DNA: TGCAGCGTTGAAGATAGGGGACAAGGCTACACCTTC.

Only one count was recorded for this clone. This chain uses TRBV7-6 with TRBJ2-7; a possible D gene is TRBD1 (6 bases). CDR3 length: 13 residues. The germline CDR1 and CDR2 sequences are SGHVS and FNYEAQ. Trimming stripped 5 bases from V and 3 bases from J, with 11 bases between. Here the CDR3 reads CASSPGDNYEQYF. In nucleotides, the CDR3 is TGTGCCAGCAGCCCCGGGGACAACTACGAGCAGTACTTC. The full variable domain, its missing parts supplied by reference TRBV7-6 and TRBJ2-7, is GAGVSQSPRYKVTKRGQDVALRCDPISGHVSLYWYRQALGQGPEFLTYFNYEAQQDKSGLPNDRFSAERPEGSISTLTIQRTEQRDSAMYRCASSPGDNYEQYFGPGTRLTVT.

The chain links TRBV19 to TRBJ1-3; D is undetermined. The CDR3 is 14 residues long. The V end lost 7 bases, the J end lost 5 bases, and 15 bases lay between the germline ends. Looked up from germline, CDR1 is LNHDA and CDR2 is SQIVND (reference sequence). In DNA, the CDR3 is TGTGCCAGTACCCCCGGGAAACAGAGAAACACCATATATTTT. Protein: CASTPGKQRNTIYF.

This clone was counted once. This chain connects TRBV4-2 to TRBJ1-2, with 7 bases matching TRBD1. Losses at the gene ends were 4 bases for V and 3 bases for J; bases not matched to a gene: 2. There are 13 residues in the CDR3. The germline V gene encodes CDR1 LGHNA and CDR2 YNFKEQ. This CDR3 is CASSRDSYYGYTF. The CDR3 DNA sequence: TGTGCCAGCAGCCGGGACAGTTACTATGGCTACACCTTC.

The CDR3 coding sequence is TGTGCCAGCAGCTCGGCCCGGGGTAGCGGGAGAGGAGAGACCCAGTACTTC. It codes for CASSSARGSGRGETQYF. This rearrangement joins TRBV7-9 to TRBJ2-5; 9 nucleotides match TRBD2. V shed 4 bases and J 4 bases; nucleotides not matched to a gene: 13. The CDR3 is made up of 17 amino acids. Germline V lookup: CDR1 SEHNR, CDR2 FQNEAQ (reference sequence).

The chain has TRBV30 and TRBJ1-1, with D unresolved. The V end lost 2 bases, the J end lost 2 bases, and 6 bases lay between the germline ends. This CDR3 has 12 residues. Germline CDR1 reads GTSNPN; CDR2 reads SVGIG (reference sequence). CDR3 sequence (DNA): TGTGCCTGGAGTCGCGTAAACACTGAAGCTTTCTTT. Protein product: CAWSRVNTEAFF.

The rearrangement uses TRBV5-6 and TRBJ1-1, with 12 bases identical to TRBD1. The junction had 10 bases not matched to a gene; V was cut back by 4 bases and J by 3 bases. Germline V lookup: CDR1 SGHDT, CDR2 YYEEEE. This CDR3 comprises 17 residues. This CDR3 reads CASSPGTGGAGDTEAFF. In DNA form, the CDR3 reads TGTGCCAGCAGCCCCGGGACAGGGGGCGCGGGAGACACTGAAGCTTTCTTT. The entire variable domain, with the rest obtained from reference TRBV5-6 and TRBJ1-1, is as follows: DAGVTQSPTHLIKTRGQQVTLRCSPKSGHDTVSWYQQALGQGPQFIFQYYEEEERQRGNFPDRFSGHQFPNYSSELNVNALLLGDSALYLCASSPGTGGAGDTEAFFGQGTRLTVV.

The V call is TRBV6-5, the J call TRBJ2-7; 9 bases fit TRBD2. Per germline, CDR1 MNHEY and CDR2 SVGAGI. J was trimmed by 6 bases and V by 5 bases; bases with no gene match: 11. The length of the CDR3 is 15 residues. The CDR3 reads CASSNEGGGVLEQYF. The CDR3 DNA follows: TGTGCCAGCAGTAATGAGGGCGGGGGGGTGCTCGAGCAGTACTTC.

On this clone: Other DNA variants within this sample encode the same CDR3. The J gene is TRBJ2-5, the V gene TRBV5-1, with D possibly being TRBD2 (6 bases). Germline V gene sequence: CDR1 SGHRS, CDR2 YFSETQ. This CDR3 spans 13 amino acids. Trimming removed 2 bases from V and 5 bases from J, with 10 bases in between. CDR3 in amino acids: CASSLAGGETQYF. CDR3 DNA sequence: TGCGCCAGCAGCTTAGCAGGAGGGGAGACCCAGTACTTC.